A single sample is the source of the 11 T cell receptor beta chains below, sequenced in a study of beta chain features in type 1 diabetes. The antigens these receptors bind are not known. Findings and limits, study-wide: There was a moderate but significant shortening of TCRB CDR3s in all four CD4+ subsets of Type 1 diabetes patients.

Expressed TCRB transcripts were sequenced after all isolated RNA was converted to cDNA. Data came from immunoSEQ multiplex PCR; TCRdb stores just in-frame clones and leaves some out. The table has fewer than 350,000 clones, 15% seen once. Sequencing was carried out using naive CD4+ T cells from blood. The receptors shown here come from a man aged 18 to 30 with type 1 diabetes.

The rearrangement joins TRBV9 to TRBJ1-3, with D tentatively TRBD1 (6 bases). Trimming stripped 4 bases from V and 3 bases from J, with 11 bases between. The CDR3 has 14 amino acids. CDR1 is SGDLS, CDR2 YYNGEE, per germline. The CDR3 sequence: CASSQQGFGNTIYF. The DNA of the CDR3 is TGTGCCAGCAGCCAACAGGGTTTTGGAAACACCATATATTTT.

The V and J genes are TRBV6-5 and TRBJ1-2, with TRBD1 matching over 8 bases. V lost 7 bases to trimming and J lost 4 bases; unmatched junction nucleotides: 8. This CDR3 spans 14 amino acids. Germline CDR1 is MNHEY and CDR2 is SVGAGI. CDR3 region: CASTSTGAGYGYTF. The CDR3 DNA sequence: TGTGCCAGCACCTCGACAGGGGCTGGCTATGGCTACACCTTC.

This clone has a handful of counts. V is TRBV6-1 and J is TRBJ1-2, with 8 bases that match TRBD1. The CDR3 runs to 16 residues. The ends lost 2 bases at V and 3 bases at J; junction bases unmatched: 8. The germline CDR1 and CDR2 sequences are MNHNS and SASEGT. The CDR3 loop is CASSERRTGLDYGYTF. The DNA of the CDR3 is TGTGCCAGCAGTGAAAGGAGGACAGGGTTGGACTATGGCTACACCTTC.

This clone was detected a few times. The gene calls are TRBV7-2 and TRBJ2-1; 7 bases agree with TRBD2. This CDR3 is 17 amino acids long. The germline CDR1 and CDR2 sequences are SGHTA and FQGNSA. V shed 5 bases, J shed 1 base, and the junction held 11 bases outside the gene matches. In DNA, the CDR3 is TGTGCCAGCAGCCCCCGGAGGGGCGGGAGATCCTACAATGAGCAGTTCTTC. This translates into CASSPRRGGRSYNEQFF.

With respect to this clone: At the DNA level, this CDR3 is encoded by other sequences in the same sample as well. In nucleotides, the CDR3 is TGTGCCAGCAGTTATCGGAGGAACACTGAAGCTTTCTTT. Residues: CASSYRRNTEAFF. This chain joins TRBV6-5 and TRBJ1-1; no firm D call. This CDR3 spans 13 amino acids. Germline lookup yields CDR1 MNHEY and CDR2 SVGAGI. Trimming stripped 3 bases from V and 1 base from J, with 6 bases between.

The V and J genes are TRBV2 and TRBJ1-5; no clear D. This CDR3 spans 12 amino acids. Trimming cost V 0 bases and J 14 bases, with 11 bases left between them. Germline V gene lookup returns CDR1 SNHLY and CDR2 FYNNEI. The CDR3 DNA reads TGTGCCAGCAGTGAAGCTTCGACATTCGAGCATTTT. It encodes CASSEASTFEHF. The whole variable domain, filled in from reference TRBV2 and TRBJ1-5, reads EPEVTQTPSHQVTQMGQEVILRCVPISNHLYFYWYRQILGQKVEFLVSFYNNEISEKSEIFDDQFSVERPDGSNFTLKIRSTKLEDSAMYFCASSEASTFEHFGDGTRLSIL.

V usage is TRBV14 and J usage is TRBJ2-1, with no clear D. Trimming pared 5 bases from V and 4 bases from J, leaving 15 bases between. The germline gives CDR1 SGHDN, CDR2 FVKESK. The CDR3 is made up of 15 amino acids. Written as DNA, the CDR3 is TGTGCCAGCAGCAACATACCCCAATTTTACAATGAGCAGTTCTTC. Its protein is CASSNIPQFYNEQFF.

V is TRBV28 and J is TRBJ2-5; the match to TRBD1 covers 8 bases. This CDR3 is 15 amino acids long. Germline V gives CDR1 MDHEN, CDR2 SYDVKM. The J segment lost 3 bases and the V segment lost 3 bases, leaving 6 bases of the junction unmatched. This chain's CDR3 is CASSFHTDREETQYF. The CDR3 DNA sequence: TGTGCCAGCAGTTTTCACACGGACAGGGAAGAGACCCAGTACTTC. The full variable domain, with the rest looked up from reference TRBV28 and TRBJ2-5, is DVKVTQSSRYLVKRTGEKVFLECVQDMDHENMFWYRQDPGLGLRLIYFSYDVKMKEKGDIPEGYSVSREKKERFSLILESASTNQTSMYLCASSFHTDREETQYFGPGTRLLVL.

V and J are TRBV30 and TRBJ2-5; D is perhaps TRBD2 (6 bases). The CDR3 contains 12 residues. V shed 8 bases and J shed 4 bases, with 14 bases lying between them. Germline CDR1 reads GTSNPN; CDR2 reads SVGIG (reference sequence). The DNA for the CDR3 is TGTGCCCGAGGAACTAGCACAGAGACCCAGTACTTC. Encoded protein: CARGTSTETQYF.

In DNA, the CDR3 is TGTGCCACCAGGGAGGCTAATGAAAAACTGTTTTTT. Protein product: CATREANEKLFF. The chain couples TRBV15 to TRBJ1-4; no definite D call. The CDR3 sequence is 12 residues long. Per germline, CDR1 LNHNV and CDR2 YYDKDF (reference sequence). Trimming pared 6 bases from V and 3 bases from J, leaving 5 bases between.

This clone was detected only a few times. The chain carries TRBV30 and TRBJ1-1; D is possibly TRBD1 (5 bases). The CDR3 has 13 amino acids. Trimming took 0 bases from V and 6 from J, leaving 11 bases between them. The V gene's germline CDR1 is GTSNPN and CDR2 SVGIG (reference sequence). The CDR3: CAWSVVGGAEAFF. The CDR3 nucleotides are TGTGCCTGGAGTGTAGTGGGAGGGGCTGAAGCTTTCTTT.